The 30 T cell receptor beta chains below all came from one sample that was sequenced in a study of control samples from healthy donors and cancer patients (dated by TCRdb to about 2020). Library preparation used the immunoSEQ multiplex PCR assay. Entries here come from immuneACCESS through TCRdb and include only in-frame sequences with V and J called. Some clones fail to appear in such tables; in the studies checked, an unresolved V gene covers under half of the shortfall, and the cause of the remainder is unknown. A total of 130,000 to 150,000 clones appear in this sample, 85% to 95% of them only once. The top ten hold over 12% of the sample. Material for sequencing was PBMCs. The receptors were gathered from a man in his 60s with colorectal cancer.

This clone has just one count. The chain couples TRBV19 to TRBJ1-5; D is ambiguous. The V end was cut by 4 bases, the J end by 0 bases, with 13 bases between. Germline V gene lookup returns CDR1 LNHDA and CDR2 SQIVND (reference sequence). This CDR3 has 16 amino acids. CDR3 amino acids: CASSTIGSSSNQPQHF. In nucleotides, the CDR3 is TGTGCCAGTAGTACGATTGGGTCCTCTAGCAATCAGCCCCAGCATTTT.

The V gene is TRBV10-3, the J gene TRBJ2-5, with D tentatively TRBD2 (6 bases). Germline lookup yields CDR1 ENHRY and CDR2 SYGVKD. There are 15 residues in the CDR3. With 8 bases removed from V and 1 base from J, the gap between germline ends came to 17 bases. CDR3 loop: CAIAQLAISQETQYF. CDR3 nucleotide sequence: TGTGCCATCGCCCAACTAGCTATTTCCCAAGAGACCCAGTACTTC.

This chain joins TRBV7-8 and TRBJ1-2; D is unresolved. The CDR3 is 13 residues long. Germline V gene lookup returns CDR1 SGHVS and CDR2 FQNEAQ. With 1 base removed from V and 3 bases from J, the gap between germline ends came to 6 bases. The CDR3 DNA follows: TGTGCCAGCAGCTTAGAACAGTACTATGGCTACACCTTC. This encodes CASSLEQYYGYTF.

The CDR3 DNA reads TGTGCCAGCTCACCACCGTCTGATCAGGCTGAAGCTTTCTTT. Amino acids: CASSPPSDQAEAFF. The chain couples TRBV18 to TRBJ1-1; D is ambiguous. Germline V gene data show CDR1 as KGHSH and CDR2 as LQKENI. The length of the CDR3 is 14 residues. V lost 0 bases to trimming and J lost 6 bases, with 11 bases between them.

The chain uses TRBV6-2 or TRBV6-3 and TRBJ2-7, with 8 positions matching TRBD1. Germline trimming cut 8 bases from V and 6 bases from J; bases unmatched to any gene: 12. CDR3 length equals 14 residues. CDR1 is MNHEY, CDR2 SVGEGT, per germline. CDR3 in amino acids: CASRPRTGKGEQYF. The CDR3 coding sequence is TGTGCCAGCCGCCCCAGGACAGGGAAGGGCGAGCAGTACTTC.

The J gene is TRBJ2-7, the V gene TRBV3-1 (or the pseudogene TRBV3-2); 9 bases match TRBD1. The junction had 3 bases not matched to a gene; V was cut back by 5 bases and J by 1 base. Germline V gene sequence: CDR1 LGHDT, CDR2 YNNKEL (reference sequence). The CDR3 extends over 14 amino acids. The CDR3 reads CASSTQGASYEQYF. Written as DNA, the CDR3 is TGTGCCAGCAGCACACAGGGGGCATCCTACGAGCAGTACTTC.

This sequence joins TRBV27 and TRBJ2-7; D tentatively fits TRBD1 or TRBD2 (6 bases each). The CDR3 has 15 residues. V lost 2 bases and J 0 bases, leaving 11 bases between the germline ends. Germline CDR1 MNHEY, CDR2 SMNVEV (reference sequence). CDR3 amino acids: CASSLKEGGSYEQYF. Written as DNA, the CDR3 is TGTGCCAGCAGTTTAAAGGAGGGGGGCTCCTACGAGCAGTACTTC.

The chain employs TRBV5-5 and TRBJ2-7, with 11 bases lining up with TRBD1. With 4 bases clipped from V and 3 bases from J, the junction kept 6 bases outside the gene matches. This CDR3 contains 15 residues. The germline gives CDR1 SGHKS, CDR2 YYEKEE (reference sequence). CDR3 nucleotide sequence: TGTGCCAGCAGCCAGGGACAGGGGGACTACTACGAGCAGTACTTC. It translates to CASSQGQGDYYEQYF.

This clone was recorded a few times. Germline is not matched at one junction end, which may reflect a read error. The gene calls are TRBV12-3 or TRBV12-4 and TRBJ1-6, with D possibly TRBD1 on 5 matching bases. The CDR3 is 12 residues long. The CDR3 region has the DNA TGTGCCAGCAGATTAGGGGATTCACCCCTCCACTTT. This encodes CASRLGDSPLHF.

The gene calls are TRBV6-2 or TRBV6-3 and TRBJ1-6, with D unclear. This CDR3 has 14 residues. V lost 2 bases and J lost 7, with 9 bases in between. The germline gives CDR1 MNHEY, CDR2 SVGEGT. CDR3 in DNA: TGTGCCAGCAGTTACGGTTCGGGGAATTCACCCCTCCACTTT. It yields the protein CASSYGSGNSPLHF.

This chain connects TRBV7-9 to TRBJ1-1, with 9 positions matching TRBD1. J lost 11 bases, V lost 4 bases, and 8 bases had no gene match. This CDR3 region has 13 residues. Germline loops: CDR1 SEHNR, CDR2 FQNEAQ (reference sequence). CDR3 in amino acids: CASSYRDRVEAFF. The CDR3 DNA sequence: TGTGCCAGCAGCTACCGGGACAGGGTTGAGGCTTTCTTT.

The genes are TRBV5-5 and TRBJ1-1; tentatively, D is TRBD1 (5 bases). V lost 2 bases and J lost 3, with 11 bases in between. The germline V gene has CDR1 SGHKS and CDR2 YYEKEE (reference sequence). CDR3 length: 14 amino acids. CDR3 sequence (DNA): TGTGCCAGCAGCTTACCGGGGGGACACACTGAAGCTTTCTTT. This translates into CASSLPGGHTEAFF. Combining the CDR3 with reference TRBV5-5 and TRBJ1-1 gives the whole variable domain DAGVTQSPTHLIKTRGQQVTLRCSPISGHKSVSWYQQVLGQGPQFIFQYYEKEERGRGNFPDRFSARQFPNYSSELNVNALLLGDSALYLCASSLPGGHTEAFFGQGTRLTVV.

This sequence joins TRBV27 and TRBJ2-5; 8 bases are shared with TRBD1. J was trimmed by 1 base and V by 6 bases; bases with no gene match: 10. This CDR3 region has 16 residues. Germline values: CDR1 MNHEY, CDR2 SMNVEV (reference sequence). DNA of the CDR3: TGTGCCAGCAGGGCTGGGACAGGCATAATCCAAGAGACCCAGTACTTC. Protein product: CASRAGTGIIQETQYF.

V gene TRBV7-2 combines with J gene TRBJ2-1, with D hard to call. Germline V gene lookup returns CDR1 SGHTA and CDR2 FQGNSA. The CDR3 totals 15 residues. Trimming shortened V by 3 bases and J by 2 bases, and 11 bases separated the two germline ends. The chain's CDR3 is CASSFSLPPYNEQFF. The CDR3 bases are TGTGCCAGCAGCTTTTCACTCCCACCCTACAATGAGCAGTTCTTC.

V gene TRBV3-1 (or the pseudogene TRBV3-2) combines with J gene TRBJ1-2, with D possibly TRBD1 on 6 matching bases. CDR1 and CDR2 from the germline V gene are LGHDT and YNNKEL (reference sequence). V lost 0 bases, J lost 4 bases, and 9 bases lay in between. CDR3 size: 14 residues. CDR3 amino acids: CASSQDSGVYGYTF. The CDR3, as DNA: TGTGCCAGCAGCCAAGATTCAGGGGTCTATGGCTACACCTTC.

The chain joins TRBV7-2 to TRBJ1-3; D unclear. Trimming removed 3 bases from V and 0 bases from J, with 3 bases in between. The CDR3 loop spans 13 amino acids. Germline V gene lookup returns CDR1 SGHTA and CDR2 FQGNSA. CDR3 nucleotides: TGTGCCAGCAGCTTTAACTCTGGAAACACCATATATTTT. Protein sequence: CASSFNSGNTIYF.

The chain couples TRBV2 to TRBJ2-2; no reliable D call. The CDR3 is 15 residues long. The V gene lost 4 bases and the J gene lost 0 bases, with 9 bases spanning the gap. CDR1 and CDR2 (germline): SNHLY, FYNNEI. Here the CDR3 DNA reads TGTGCCAGCAGTGGCAGACATCCGAACACCGGGGAGCTGTTTTTT. It translates to CASSGRHPNTGELFF.

The V and J genes are TRBV28 and TRBJ1-5; weak D call: TRBD1 (5 bases). Germline V gives CDR1 MDHEN, CDR2 SYDVKM. Trimming stripped 7 bases from V and 2 bases from J, with 27 bases between. The CDR3 has 19 amino acids. The CDR3 spells CASTPGRGVWLRGNQPQHF. CDR3 in DNA: TGTGCCAGCACCCCTGGACGGGGGGTTTGGTTACGTGGCAATCAGCCCCAGCATTTT.

V gene TRBV5-6 combines with J gene TRBJ2-3, with 9 positions matching TRBD1. Looked up from germline, CDR1 is SGHDT and CDR2 is YYEEEE. The J segment lost 6 bases and the V segment lost 4 bases, leaving 9 bases of the junction unmatched. The CDR3 extends over 15 amino acids. This CDR3 is CASSETGGSPDTQYF. In nucleotides, the CDR3 is TGTGCCAGCAGCGAAACAGGGGGCTCCCCGGATACGCAGTATTTT.

This chain links TRBV7-2 with TRBJ2-1, with 7 bases lining up with TRBD1. Trimming took 2 bases from V and 7 from J; bases not matched to a gene: 14. The V gene's germline CDR1 is SGHTA and CDR2 FQGNSA. The CDR3 length is 17 residues. The CDR3 is CASSLNGDRVRLNEQFF. CDR3 DNA sequence: TGTGCCAGCAGCTTAAACGGAGACAGGGTTAGATTAAATGAGCAGTTCTTC.

V gene TRBV5-6 combines with J gene TRBJ1-5, with D unclear. V lost 2 bases to trimming and J lost 7 bases, with 7 bases between them. Germline V gives CDR1 SGHDT, CDR2 YYEEEE. The CDR3 loop spans 12 amino acids. Here the CDR3 DNA reads TGTGCCAGCAGCTTTAAGGGACAGCCCCAGCATTTT. Its translation: CASSFKGQPQHF.

The rearrangement uses TRBV28 and TRBJ2-7; 9 nucleotides match TRBD2. With V trimmed by 6 bases and J by 2 bases, 5 bases remained unmatched. The CDR3 runs to 14 residues. Per germline, CDR1 MDHEN and CDR2 SYDVKM. CDR3 DNA sequence: TGTGCCAGCAGACGTAGCGGGGGAACCTACGAGCAGTACTTC. It is translated as CASRRSGGTYEQYF.

This rearrangement joins TRBV27 to TRBJ2-1; D might be TRBD2 (6 bases). The germline V gene encodes CDR1 MNHEY and CDR2 SMNVEV (reference sequence). The CDR3 loop spans 15 amino acids. Trimming stripped 6 bases from V and 5 bases from J, with 17 bases between. The CDR3 sequence: CASSLTPGLNNEQFF. The CDR3 DNA sequence: TGTGCCAGCAGCTTGACCCCGGGACTCAACAATGAGCAGTTCTTC.

This clone was seen a handful of times. V usage is TRBV11-2 and J usage is TRBJ2-3; TRBD1 matches at 10 bases. The CDR3 is 14 amino acids. V lost 6 bases to trimming and J lost 4 bases; unmatched junction nucleotides: 4. Germline values: CDR1 SGHAT, CDR2 FQNNGV. CDR3 loop: CASRPGQGPDTQYF. The CDR3 nucleotides read TGTGCCAGCAGGCCGGGACAGGGGCCAGATACGCAGTATTTT.

This chain joins TRBV27 and TRBJ2-7; TRBD1 might be the D (6 bases). The CDR3 runs to 15 residues. CDR1 is MNHEY, CDR2 SMNVEV, per germline (reference sequence). V was trimmed by 3 bases and J by 2 bases, leaving 14 bases between them. CDR3 sequence: CASSFFGGRAYEQYF. The CDR3 DNA sequence: TGTGCCAGCAGTTTCTTTGGGGGCCGGGCCTACGAGCAGTACTTC.

The chain links TRBV11-3 to TRBJ1-1, with D maybe TRBD1 (5 bases). Looked up from germline, CDR1 is SGHNT and CDR2 is YENEEA. V lost 5 bases and J 0 bases, leaving 16 bases between the germline ends. The CDR3 is 16 amino acids. DNA for the CDR3: TGTGCCAGCAGCCAAAATAACGCAGGGATGAACACTGAAGCTTTCTTT. Translated: CASSQNNAGMNTEAFF.

The chain links TRBV29-1 to TRBJ1-1, with 8 positions matching TRBD1. The junction had 14 bases not matched to a gene; V was cut back by 7 bases and J by 4 bases. This CDR3 spans 15 amino acids. The V gene's germline CDR1 is SQVTM and CDR2 ANQGSEA. The CDR3 reads CSGRTGTHAGTEAFF. The CDR3 nucleotides read TGCAGCGGGCGGACAGGGACCCATGCAGGCACTGAAGCTTTCTTT.

This chain connects TRBV7-9 to TRBJ1-1; tentative D call: TRBD1 (5 bases). Looked up from germline, CDR1 is SEHNR and CDR2 is FQNEAQ (reference sequence). With 3 bases removed from V and 3 bases from J, the gap between germline ends came to 14 bases. CDR3 length equals 15 residues. In DNA, the CDR3 is TGTGCCAGCAGCTTGGGGGTCGGCGGTGACACTGAAGCTTTCTTT. Its protein is CASSLGVGGDTEAFF.

The V and J genes are TRBV24-1 and TRBJ2-2; the D gene is possibly TRBD1 (6 bases). The V and J ends lost 2 bases and 5 bases respectively, with 8 bases between them. Germline V gene lookup returns CDR1 KGHDR and CDR2 SFDVKD. The CDR3 has 14 amino acids. The CDR3 DNA reads TGTGCCACCAGTGATTCTAGGGGGACCGGGGAGCTGTTTTTT. Protein: CATSDSRGTGELFF.

The rearrangement uses TRBV3-1 (or the pseudogene TRBV3-2) and TRBJ1-2, with D uncertain. The CDR3 spans 15 residues. V shed 1 base and J shed 7 bases, with 16 bases lying between them. CDR1 is LGHDT, CDR2 YNNKEL, per germline (reference sequence). The CDR3 loop is CASSQVHSGSGGYTF. DNA for the CDR3: TGTGCCAGCAGCCAAGTTCATTCCGGGTCGGGTGGCTACACCTTC.